This T cell receptor beta chain emerged from a study of blood T cell repertoires in COVID-19 (dated by TCRdb to about 2020). For the wider study: Samples from collaborators originated in the United States, Italy and Spain and spanned both the acute and convalescent phases of COVID-19. The prospective study material was composed of cDNA or gDNA derived from T cells, B-cell-depleted T cells, or PBMCs. Deeply sampled blood TCRbeta repertoires from subjects exposed to, actively infected with, or recovered from COVID-19 were included in the dataset. The repertoires were released in a freely available public database intended as a resource for research on the immune response to SARS-CoV-2. Samples were obtained from the ongoing ImmuneRACE study (first 160 participants) and from about 1,300 subjects provided by 6 global collaborators. The sample metadata nearly always contained a de-identified subject ID, COVID-19 status, age in years and sex. Where available, HLA class I and class II types were taken from metadata supplied by the sample provider and were not determined by assay-based typing. The study at large found these results: How much clinical and demographic metadata was included differed by source and by participant, and the metadata was provided uncurated.

The collaborating institutions used their own protocols to collect whole blood in K2EDTA tubes. Collaborator samples were shipped for TCRbeta analysis as frozen whole blood, isolated PBMCs, or DNA extracted from either sample type. V and J are truncated by 0 bases and 1 base respectively, leaving an intervening sequence of 15 bases. From the cysteine through the phenylalanine, the CDR3 covers 17 amino acids. This entry keeps only the CDR3 DNA: 51 bases, framed from base 1. Sequences LNHNV (CDR1) and YYDKDF (CDR2) are obtained from the germline V gene (reference sequence). TCRbeta CDR3 regions were amplified from genomic DNA by means of the immunoSEQ Assay, a bias-controlled multiplex PCR. The source study handled its data this way. The number of nucleated cells in each sample was estimated by amplification of reference gene primers within the assay. Sequence reads were collapsed and filtered to measure the absolute abundance of every unique TCRbeta CDR3 rearrangement. For each sample, productive Simpson clonality was calculated by taking the square root of Simpson's diversity index across productive rearrangements. TCRdb re-hosts the immuneACCESS table, in-frame sequences only. Its copies lack some clones; in the studies checked, an unresolved V gene accounts for under half of them, and the cause for the rest is not known. V, J and clone size are taken as reported in that table, and D and trimming were inferred from the DNA itself. The table for this sample lists 140,000 or so clones; about 86% of them were counted only once. Roughly 3% of the sample rests with the top ten.

Details on this clone: Its antigen is not yet known. It has no much larger one-base neighbor in the sample; base qualities were not kept.

This TCR was sampled from a woman over 75 with acute or convalescent COVID-19. The chain couples TRBV15 to TRBJ1-1; the D segment cannot be called with confidence. Sample: peripheral blood. The DNA sequence is TGTGCCACCAGCAGAGATCGGAGGAAACCCGAGAACACTGAAGCTTTCTTT. Its coded protein is CATSRDRRKPENTEAFF. Here the CDR3 is joined to the reference TRBV15 and TRBJ1-1 genes, and the full variable domain is: DAMVIQNPRYQVTQFGKPVTLSCSQTLNHNVMYWYQQKSSQAPKLLFHYYDKDFNNEADTPDNFQSRRPNTSFCFLDIRSPGLGDTAMYLCATSRDRRKPENTEAFFGQGTRLTVV.